The 7 T cell receptor beta chains presented below share a single source sample, sequenced in a study of radiotherapy plus CTLA-4 blockade in lung cancer. TCRdb's table, derived via immunoSEQ multiplex PCR, lists solely in-frame clones and lacks some. The repertoire has tens of thousands of clones, approximately 78% of them found once; the top ten carry about 25%. Source: peripheral blood, taken from a patient treated with radiotherapy plus ipilimumab. These receptors came from a human donor with non-small cell lung cancer that progressed on radiotherapy plus ipilimumab.

This chain links TRBV27 with TRBJ2-1; 7 bases map to TRBD2. The germline CDR1 and CDR2 sequences are MNHEY and SMNVEV (reference sequence). This CDR3 comprises 21 residues. The ends lost 6 bases at V and 1 base at J; junction bases unmatched: 24. CDR3 sequence (DNA): TGTGCCAGCAGCCTCCCGCGCCAAACCACGGGCGGGGGAGTATCCTACAATGAGCAGTTCTTC. This encodes CASSLPRQTTGGGVSYNEQFF.

The genes are TRBV18 and TRBJ2-7, with TRBD2 matching over 8 bases. The CDR3 covers 15 residues. Germline V gives CDR1 KGHSH, CDR2 LQKENI. V lost 3 bases to trimming and J lost 4 bases; unmatched junction nucleotides: 8. The CDR3 here is CASSPTGGAVYEQYF. DNA for the CDR3: TGTGCCAGCTCACCGACCGGGGGGGCGGTTTACGAGCAGTACTTC.

This clone was seen once. The rearrangement joins TRBV18 to TRBJ2-7; D possibly uses TRBD1 or TRBD2 (7 bases each). The V gene lost 3 bases and the J gene lost 2 bases, with 32 bases spanning the gap. The CDR3 loop spans 21 amino acids. In germline, CDR1 is KGHSH, CDR2 LQKENI. This CDR3 reads CASSPYVTATLGGTETYEQYF. For the CDR3, the DNA is TGTGCCAGCTCACCCTACGTAACCGCAACCCTGGGAGGGACAGAAACCTACGAGCAGTACTTC.

The genes are TRBV11-2 and TRBJ1-3; maybe TRBD1 (5 bases). Trimming cost V 1 base and J 2 bases, with 12 bases left between them. This CDR3 is 16 amino acids long. CDR1 is SGHAT, CDR2 FQNNGV, per germline. The CDR3: CASSLGAGRTGNTIYF. CDR3 coding DNA: TGTGCCAGCAGCTTAGGGGCAGGGAGGACTGGAAACACCATATATTTT.

The J gene is TRBJ2-3, the V gene TRBV19; 13 bases line up with TRBD2. Per the germline V gene, CDR1 is LNHDA and CDR2 is SQIVND (reference sequence). The junction had 7 bases not matched to a gene; V was cut back by 9 bases and J by 4 bases. The CDR3 length is 15 residues. The CDR3 is CASHRLAGGPDTQYF. The CDR3 nucleotides are TGTGCCAGCCACCGACTAGCGGGAGGTCCAGATACGCAGTATTTT.

The genes are TRBV19 and TRBJ1-5, with D possibly TRBD1 on 6 matching bases. The CDR3 consists of 15 residues. V was cut by 3 bases and J by 7 bases, with 16 bases left in between. Germline values: CDR1 LNHDA, CDR2 SQIVND (reference sequence). CDR3 sequence reads: CASSMYPGEGQPQHF. CDR3 sequence (DNA): TGTGCCAGTAGTATGTATCCAGGGGAGGGCCAGCCCCAGCATTTT.

The rearrangement joins TRBV5-4 to TRBJ1-2, with D possibly matching TRBD1 (6 bases). Germline CDR1 and CDR2: SGHNT and YYREEE (reference sequence). The V and J ends lost 2 bases and 0 bases respectively, with 17 bases between them. This CDR3 region has 17 residues. The CDR3 bases are TGTGCCAGCAGCTTTGGAGGTCCGGGACACCCTAACTATGGCTACACCTTC. Translated: CASSFGGPGHPNYGYTF.